This T cell receptor (beta chain) was sequenced for a study of T cell responses to AZD1222 COVID-19 vaccine. This clone is a singleton in its sample. The V end lost 4 bases, the J end lost 2 bases, and 11 bases lay between the germline ends. CDR3 size: 14 residues. CDR1 is MDHEN, CDR2 SYDVKM, per germline. TCRdb's table, derived via immunoSEQ multiplex PCR, lists solely in-frame clones and lacks some. The table lists over 110,000 clones, 90% of them singletons. This TCR was recovered from an adult who received the AZD1222 COVID-19 vaccine. The sample here was peripheral blood, taken 28 days after the second AZD1222 dose. The chain couples TRBV28 to TRBJ1-2; tentatively, D is TRBD1 (6 bases). This CDR3 is CASSYQGMNYGYTF. CDR3 in DNA: TGTGCCAGCAGTTATCAGGGGATGAACTATGGCTACACCTTC.